The rows below give T cell receptor beta chains drawn from one sample of a study of T cells after yellow fever vaccination. TCRdb re-called the 5' RACE reads with MiXCR, one entry per CDR3 protein. The table records some 120,000 distinct CDR3 sequences, roughly 15% of them present only once. Sequencing was performed on CD8+ T cells sorted from PBMCs, taken 5 days after the yellow fever booster vaccination. The source of these receptors is a man between 18 and 35 years old who received the YFV17D yellow fever vaccine. The CDR3 runs from the conserved cysteine through the conserved F or W. A D gene is named only where the DNA matches it firmly. Clone size is not always given. Where it is, it says once, few, many or a class for expanded clones.

TRBV7-9,few,TRBD1,TRBJ2-6,CASSLAGQGYGANVLTF,TGTGCCAGCAGCTTAGCAGGACAGGGGTACGGGGCCAACGTCCTGACTTTC
TRBV7-9,few,TRBD1,TRBJ1-6,CASSFRDRGSPLHF,TGTGCCAGCAGCTTCCGGGACAGAGGATCACCCCTCCACTTT
TRBV10-3,NA,TRBD1,TRBJ1-2,CASTGAAGVGYTF,TGTGCCTCCACAGGGGCGGCGGGCGTTGGCTACACCTTC
TRBV15,NA,TRBD2,TRBJ2-1,CATRPFLAGDYNEQFF,TGTGCCACCAGACCCTTTCTAGCGGGGGACTACAATGAGCAGTTCTTC
TRBV4-3,many,NA,TRBJ2-7,CASSPQRGGYEQYF,TGCGCCAGCAGCCCCCAGCGAGGAGGCTACGAGCAGTACTTC
TRBV9,NA,NA,TRBJ2-1,CASSVGGGPPNEQFF,TGTGCCAGCAGCGTAGGCGGGGGCCCCCCCAATGAGCAGTTCTTC
TRBV27,few,TRBD2,TRBJ2-1,CASSPRTAGGEQFF,TGTGCCAGCAGTCCCCGGACCGCGGGGGGTGAGCAGTTCTTC
TRBV7-8,few,TRBD1,TRBJ1-2,CASSGGTANYGYTF,TGTGCCAGCAGCGGAGGGACAGCTAACTATGGCTACACCTTC
TRBV19,few,TRBD1,TRBJ1-5,CASSDRGGNQPQHF,TGTGCCAGTAGCGACAGGGGAGGCAATCAGCCCCAGCATTTT
TRBV4-3,NA,NA,TRBJ2-1,CASSQGSVENEQFF,TGCGCCAGCAGCCAAGGATCGGTGGAGAATGAGCAGTTCTTC
TRBV20-1,NA,NA,TRBJ1-2,CSARSENYGYTF,TGCAGTGCTAGGTCGGAGAACTATGGCTACACCTTC
TRBV4-3,many,NA,TRBJ2-1,CASSQGTASYNEQFF,TGCGCCAGCAGCCAAGGGACAGCTTCCTACAATGAGCAGTTCTTC
TRBV2,NA,TRBD2,TRBJ2-5,CARTSGEETQYF,TGTGCCAGGACTAGCGGGGAAGAGACCCAGTACTTC
TRBV13,NA,NA,TRBJ2-5,CASSPRQDRVKTQYF,TGTGCCAGCAGCCCGCGACAGGACCGCGTGAAGACCCAGTACTTC
TRBV5-1,few,TRBD1,TRBJ1-5,CASSPGQGNNQPQHF,TGCGCCAGCAGCCCCGGACAGGGGAACAATCAGCCCCAGCATTTT
TRBV9,few,NA,TRBJ1-2,CASSAGTGYNYGYTF,TGTGCCAGCAGCGCTGGCACAGGTTACAACTATGGCTACACCTTC
TRBV5-6,NA,TRBD2,TRBJ2-5,CASSLSWLAGDTKETQYF,TGTGCCAGCAGCTTGTCATGGCTAGCGGGGGACACCAAAGAGACCCAGTACTTC
TRBV29-1,few,NA,TRBJ1-1,CSVEVRSNTEAFF,TGCAGCGTTGAAGTACGGTCGAACACTGAAGCTTTCTTT
TRBV29-1,NA,NA,TRBJ1-1,CSSLENTEAFF,TGCAGCTCGTTGGAGAACACTGAAGCTTTCTTT
TRBV7-8,NA,TRBD2,TRBJ2-3,CASTMLGERGVTDTQYF,TGTGCCAGCACCATGCTTGGGGAGCGGGGGGTCACAGATACGCAGTATTTT
TRBV5-1,many,NA,TRBJ2-2,CASSYRVNTGELFF,TGCGCCAGCAGCTACAGGGTTAACACCGGGGAGCTGTTTTTT
TRBV4-1,few,TRBD1,TRBJ2-5,CASRLLEGQGNIQETQYF,TGCGCCAGCAGACTCCTCGAGGGACAGGGGAATATCCAAGAGACCCAGTACTTC
TRBV13,few,NA,TRBJ2-3,CASSFALGDTQYF,TGTGCCAGCAGCTTCGCCCTGGGGGATACGCAGTATTTT